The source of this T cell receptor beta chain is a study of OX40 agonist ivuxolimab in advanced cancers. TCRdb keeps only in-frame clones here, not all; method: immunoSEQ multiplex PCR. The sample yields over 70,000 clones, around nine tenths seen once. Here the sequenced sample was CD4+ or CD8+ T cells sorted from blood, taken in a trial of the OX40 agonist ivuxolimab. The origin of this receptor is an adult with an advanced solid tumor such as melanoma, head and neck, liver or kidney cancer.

The CDR3 here is CASRGAYEQYF. The CDR3 DNA is TGTGCCAGCAGGGGGGCCTACGAGCAGTACTTC. V is TRBV13 and J is TRBJ2-7, with D possibly called TRBD1 or TRBD2 (5 bases each). From germline, CDR1 is PRHDT and CDR2 FYEKMQ (reference sequence). V lost 6 bases, J lost 2 bases, and 5 bases lay in between. The CDR3 length is 11 residues.